These 6 T cell receptor beta chains came from one sample sequenced in a study of CD8+ T cells in alopecia areata. TCR sequencing used cDNA made by reverse transcription of extracted RNA. The data were produced by immunoSEQ multiplex PCR, yet TCRdb's version contains in-frame clones alone and is incomplete. The table includes around 290,000 clones, roughly 60% detected once. Treatment reported: oral pan-JAK inhibitor, 5-10 mg twice daily. The source was CD4+ T cells sorted from blood, collected at week 24, from a patient treated with tofacitinib. These receptors all stem from a human donor with alopecia areata.

The V and J genes are TRBV5-4 and TRBJ2-2; TRBD2 aligns across 9 bases. With V trimmed by 4 bases and J by 5 bases, 6 bases remained unmatched. Germline CDR1 and CDR2: SGHNT and YYREEE (reference sequence). The CDR3 contains 15 residues. In DNA, the CDR3 is TGTGCCAGCAGCCATGCGGGGGGGCAGACCGGGGAGCTGTTTTTT. Translation gives CASSHAGGQTGELFF.

Turning to this clone: One junction end does not reproduce the germline sequence, and a read error may be involved. The V and J genes are TRBV28 and TRBJ1-2; 9 positions match TRBD1. CDR1 is MDHEN, CDR2 SYDVKM, per germline. This CDR3 region has 11 residues. In nucleotides, the CDR3 is TGTGCCAGCAGTTCCCCGTGGACAGGGGTCTTC. Its translation: CASSSPWTGVF.

This clone came up a few times. This rearrangement joins TRBV15 to TRBJ1-1; D not certain. This CDR3 is 13 amino acids long. V was trimmed by 5 bases and J by 3 bases, leaving 10 bases between them. The germline gives CDR1 LNHNV, CDR2 YYDKDF (reference sequence). The CDR3, as DNA: TGTGCCACCAGCCGAATTGGTTACACTGAAGCTTTCTTT. Translated, it gives CATSRIGYTEAFF. The whole variable domain, remainder taken from reference TRBV15 and TRBJ1-1, is DAMVIQNPRYQVTQFGKPVTLSCSQTLNHNVMYWYQQKSSQAPKLLFHYYDKDFNNEADTPDNFQSRRPNTSFCFLDIRSPGLGDTAMYLCATSRIGYTEAFFGQGTRLTVV.

The genes are TRBV2 and TRBJ1-5; 9 bases are shared with TRBD1. CDR1 is SNHLY and CDR2 is FYNNEI in the germline V gene. The CDR3 covers 14 residues. The V gene end was trimmed by 6 bases and the J gene end by 6 bases; junction bases not matched to a gene: 6. CDR3 bases: TGTGCCAGCAGCTACGGGACAGGGCTTCAGCCCCAGCATTTT. Translated: CASSYGTGLQPQHF.

The V and J genes are TRBV20-1 and TRBJ2-7; no reliable D call. Germline V gene data show CDR1 as DFQATT and CDR2 as SNEGSKA (reference sequence). Trimming took off 5 bases at V and 3 bases at J, with 5 bases between the two ends. The CDR3 runs 10 residues. CDR3 sequence: CSAWDYEQYF. CDR3 DNA sequence: TGCAGTGCTTGGGACTACGAGCAGTACTTC.

Note on this clone: Other DNA variants within this sample encode the same CDR3. The gene calls are TRBV7-9 and TRBJ1-1, with D perhaps matching TRBD1 (6 bases). This CDR3 is built from 14 residues. Trimming left V 3 bases short and J 2 bases short, with 10 bases between. Germline values: CDR1 SEHNR, CDR2 FQNEAQ (reference sequence). CDR3 in DNA: TGTGCCAGCAGCTTCACAGGGCTCAACACTGAAGCTTTCTTT. Protein sequence: CASSFTGLNTEAFF.